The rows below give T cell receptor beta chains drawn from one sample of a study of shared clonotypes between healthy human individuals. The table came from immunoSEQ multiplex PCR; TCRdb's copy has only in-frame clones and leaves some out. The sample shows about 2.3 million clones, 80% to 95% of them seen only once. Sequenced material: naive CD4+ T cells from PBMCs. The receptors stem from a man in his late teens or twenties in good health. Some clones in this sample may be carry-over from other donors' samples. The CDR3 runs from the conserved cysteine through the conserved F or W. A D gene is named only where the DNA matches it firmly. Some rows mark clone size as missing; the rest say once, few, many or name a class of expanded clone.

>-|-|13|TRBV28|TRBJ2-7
CAAWDVALREQYF
TGTGCCGCCTGGGACGTCGCCTTAAGGGAGCAGTACTTC
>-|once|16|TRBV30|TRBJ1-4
CAWSPILGATNEKLFF
TGTGCCTGGAGTCCTATTCTGGGGGCCACTAATGAAAAACTGTTTTTT
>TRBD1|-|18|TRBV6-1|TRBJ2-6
CASSAKGQSHSGANVLTF
TGTGCCAGCAGTGCAAAGGGACAGTCTCACTCTGGGGCCAACGTCCTGACTTTC
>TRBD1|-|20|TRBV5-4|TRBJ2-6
CASNAIAPGQGLAGANVLTF
TGTGCCAGCAACGCCATCGCACCGGGACAGGGACTGGCTGGGGCCAACGTCCTGACTTTC
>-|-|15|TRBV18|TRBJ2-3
CASSPLVGVRNTQYF
TGTGCCAGCTCACCACTGGTCGGGGTTCGAAATACGCAGTATTTT
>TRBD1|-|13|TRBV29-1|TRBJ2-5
CSSETGPGETQYF
TGCAGCTCTGAGACAGGGCCCGGGGAGACCCAGTACTTC
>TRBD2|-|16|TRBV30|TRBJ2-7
CAWSAPRTSGYYEQYF
TGTGCCTGGAGTGCCCCTCGAACTAGCGGCTACTACGAGCAGTACTTC
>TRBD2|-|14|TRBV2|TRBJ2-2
CATEAGLNTGELFF
TGTGCCACAGAAGCGGGGCTAAACACCGGGGAGCTGTTTTTT
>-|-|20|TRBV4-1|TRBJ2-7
CASSQVSSRSSARGGYEQYF
TGCGCCAGCAGCCAAGTTTCGTCGAGATCGAGCGCGAGGGGTGGCTACGAGCAGTACTTC
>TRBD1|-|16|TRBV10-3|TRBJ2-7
CAISEGPGTGAYEQYF
TGTGCCATCAGTGAGGGACCCGGGACAGGAGCCTACGAGCAGTACTTC
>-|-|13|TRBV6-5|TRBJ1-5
CASSDSNNQPQHF
TGTGCCAGCAGTGACAGTAACAATCAGCCCCAGCATTTT
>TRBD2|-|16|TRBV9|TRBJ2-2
CASSGKRGTNTGELFF
TGTGCCAGCAGCGGAAAGCGGGGGACGAACACCGGGGAGCTGTTTTTT
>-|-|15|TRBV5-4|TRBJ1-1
CASSLYRGLNTEAFF
TGTGCCAGCAGCTTGTATCGGGGATTGAACACTGAAGCTTTCTTT
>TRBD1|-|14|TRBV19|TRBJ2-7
CASSPRQGPYEQYF
TGTGCCAGTAGTCCTCGACAGGGCCCCTACGAGCAGTACTTC
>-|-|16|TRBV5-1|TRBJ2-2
CASSLEGGSTTGELFF
TGCGCCAGCAGCTTGGAGGGCGGGTCGACCACCGGGGAGCTGTTTTTT
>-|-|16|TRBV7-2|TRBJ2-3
CASSWGRVQWPDTQYF
TGTGCCAGCAGCTGGGGAAGGGTCCAATGGCCAGATACGCAGTATTTT
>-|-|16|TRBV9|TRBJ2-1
CASSVGPTPSYNEQFF
TGTGCCAGCAGCGTAGGCCCCACCCCCTCCTACAATGAGCAGTTCTTC
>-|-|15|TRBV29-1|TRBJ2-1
CSVEDPGGAYNEQFF
TGCAGCGTTGAAGATCCCGGGGGTGCCTACAATGAGCAGTTCTTC
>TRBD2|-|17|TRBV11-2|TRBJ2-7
CASSLVGGGAAFYEQYF
TGTGCCAGCAGCTTAGTCGGCGGGGGGGCAGCATTCTACGAGCAGTACTTC
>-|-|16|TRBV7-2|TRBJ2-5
CASSPNEWTPDLTQYF
TGTGCCAGCAGCCCTAACGAATGGACCCCCGATTTGACCCAGTACTTC
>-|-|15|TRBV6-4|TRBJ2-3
CASSEPGMGPDTQYF
TGTGCCAGCAGTGAGCCGGGAATGGGGCCAGATACGCAGTATTTT
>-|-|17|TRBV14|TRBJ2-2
CASSQSPGSSSAGELFF
TGTGCCAGCAGCCAAAGTCCGGGATCCTCTTCCGCCGGGGAGCTGTTTTTT
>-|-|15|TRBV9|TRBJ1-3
CASSERHLSGNTIYF
TGTGCCAGCAGCGAACGACATCTCTCTGGAAACACCATATATTTT
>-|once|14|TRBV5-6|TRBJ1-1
CASSLMRGDTEAFF
TGTGCCAGCAGCTTAATGAGGGGGGACACTGAAGCTTTCTTT
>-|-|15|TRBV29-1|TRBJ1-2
CSVEETFKENYGYTF
TGCAGCGTTGAAGAAACGTTTAAGGAAAACTATGGCTACACCTTC
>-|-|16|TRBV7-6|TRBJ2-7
CASSHQSTSSSYEQYF
TGTGCCAGCAGCCACCAATCGACTAGTTCCTCCTACGAGCAGTACTTC
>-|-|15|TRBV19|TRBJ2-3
CASSGSADFTDTQYF
TGTGCCAGTAGCGGGTCCGCCGACTTCACAGATACGCAGTATTTT
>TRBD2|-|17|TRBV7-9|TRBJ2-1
CASSLQGLAGPYNEQFF
TGTGCCAGCAGCTTACAAGGACTAGCGGGACCATACAATGAGCAGTTCTTC
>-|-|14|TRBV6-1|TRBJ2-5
CASSDRGGHETQYF
TGTGCCAGCAGTGATCGTGGGGGGCATGAGACCCAGTACTTC
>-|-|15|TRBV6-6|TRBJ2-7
CASSYSTGYSYEQYF
TGTGCCAGCAGTTACTCAACAGGGTACTCCTACGAGCAGTACTTC
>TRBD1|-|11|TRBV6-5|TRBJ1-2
CASSYQGANTF
TGTGCCAGCAGCTACCAGGGGGCGAATACCTTC
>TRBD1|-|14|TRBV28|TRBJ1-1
CASSSTGGRTEAFF
TGTGCCAGCAGTTCCACAGGGGGGAGAACTGAAGCTTTCTTT
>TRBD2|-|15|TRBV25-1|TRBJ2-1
CASSELADSYNEQFF
TGTGCCAGCAGTGAACTAGCGGACTCCTACAATGAGCAGTTCTTC
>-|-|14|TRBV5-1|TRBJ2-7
CASSLYGEAYEQYF
TGCGCCAGCAGCTTGTACGGGGAGGCCTACGAGCAGTACTTC
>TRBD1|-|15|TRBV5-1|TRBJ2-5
CASSSLGQGAETQYF
TGCGCCAGCAGCTCCCTGGGACAGGGGGCAGAGACCCAGTACTTC
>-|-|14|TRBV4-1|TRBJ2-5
CASSQEGQVKTQYF
TGCGCCAGCAGCCAAGAGGGCCAGGTCAAGACCCAGTACTTC
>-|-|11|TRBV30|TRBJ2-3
CAWSVLDTQYF
TGTGCCTGGAGTGTACTCGATACGCAGTATTTT
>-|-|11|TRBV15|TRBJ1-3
CATSAGGTIYF
TGTGCCACCAGCGCCGGGGGGACCATATATTTT
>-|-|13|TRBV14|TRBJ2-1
CASSQERGYEQFF
TGTGCCAGCAGCCAAGAGAGAGGCTATGAGCAGTTCTTC
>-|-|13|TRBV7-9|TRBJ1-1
CASSFVGDTEAFF
TGTGCCAGCAGCTTCGTGGGGGACACTGAAGCTTTCTTT
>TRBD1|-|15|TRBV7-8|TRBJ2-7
CASSLFGTGLYEQYF
TGTGCCAGCAGCTTATTCGGGACAGGTCTCTACGAGCAGTACTTC
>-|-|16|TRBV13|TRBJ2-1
CASSAIPGDGRNEQFF
TGTGCCAGCAGCGCGATCCCAGGGGATGGTAGAAATGAGCAGTTCTTC
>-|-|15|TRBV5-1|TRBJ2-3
CASSFDPTSTDTQYF
TGCGCCAGCAGCTTCGACCCGACTAGCACAGATACGCAGTATTTT
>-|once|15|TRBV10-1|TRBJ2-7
CASRRGGAASYEQYF
TGCGCCAGCAGGAGGGGGGGGGCTGCCTCCTACGAGCAGTACTTC
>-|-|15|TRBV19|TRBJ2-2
CASSIGPNRAGELFF
TGTGCCAGTAGTATAGGCCCAAACCGGGCCGGGGAGCTGTTTTTT
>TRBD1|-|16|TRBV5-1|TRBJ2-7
CASSLVAGQGSYEQYF
TGCGCCAGCAGCCTCGTGGCGGGACAGGGCTCCTACGAGCAGTACTTC